What follows are 29 T cell receptor beta chains derived from one specimen sequenced in a study of blood T cell repertoires in COVID-19. Method: immunoSEQ multiplex PCR; TCRdb's copy keeps in-frame clones and lacks some. The sample holds some 120,000 clones, roughly nine tenths seen once. The sample taken for sequencing was peripheral blood. Receptors originate from a man aged 50 or older with active COVID-19.

This rearrangement joins TRBV24-1 to TRBJ1-5; D remains ambiguous. V was cut by 2 bases and J by 6 bases, with 16 bases left in between. Per germline, CDR1 KGHDR and CDR2 SFDVKD. This CDR3 has 16 amino acids. CDR3 in amino acids: CATSDSDGSVAQPQHF. CDR3 DNA sequence: TGTGCCACCAGTGATTCGGATGGTAGCGTTGCTCAGCCCCAGCATTTT.

The genes are TRBV19 and TRBJ1-2; D is possibly TRBD1 (5 bases). There are 17 residues in the CDR3. Germline lookup yields CDR1 LNHDA and CDR2 SQIVND (reference sequence). Deletions cut 3 bases from V and 2 bases from J, with 19 bases between. As DNA, the CDR3 is TGTGCCAGTAGTATTATGGCCAGGGTATCTACGAACTATGGCTACACCTTC. This codes for CASSIMARVSTNYGYTF.

The chain uses TRBV11-3 and TRBJ2-5; 10 nucleotides align to TRBD2. This CDR3 has 13 residues. Losses at the gene ends were 4 bases for V and 4 bases for J; bases not matched to a gene: 0. In germline, CDR1 is SGHNT, CDR2 YENEEA. Written as DNA, the CDR3 is TGTGCCAGCAGCTCTAGCGGGAGAGAGACCCAGTACTTC. Translated, it gives CASSSSGRETQYF.

This chain connects TRBV7-9 to TRBJ1-4; TRBD1 is a possible D gene (5 bases). V dropped 5 bases and J dropped 4 bases, with 14 bases sitting between them. Germline V gene data show CDR1 as SEHNR and CDR2 as FQNEAQ (reference sequence). This CDR3 has 15 amino acids. CDR3 region: CASSRAGGLNEKLFF. CDR3 coding DNA: TGTGCCAGCAGCCGTGCGGGGGGACTTAATGAAAAACTGTTTTTT.

J is TRBJ2-1 and V is TRBV6-2 or TRBV6-3; D gene ambiguous. This CDR3 is 13 amino acids long. V was shortened by 4 bases and J by 1 base, with 5 bases between the two germline ends. From germline, CDR1 is MNHEY and CDR2 SVGEGT. CDR3 in DNA: TGTGCCAGCAGTTCGAGGTCCTACAATGAGCAGTTCTTC. Its translation is CASSSRSYNEQFF.

The V gene is TRBV25-1, the J gene TRBJ2-2; 9 nucleotides match TRBD1. The trim removed 6 bases at V and 1 base at J, leaving 0 bases unmatched. The CDR3 spans 14 residues. CDR1 and CDR2 (germline): MGHDK, SYGVNS. The CDR3 here is CASRGQGNTGELFF. DNA for the CDR3: TGTGCCAGCAGGGGACAGGGGAACACCGGGGAGCTGTTTTTT.

This clone was counted a single time. This chain links TRBV7-7 with TRBJ2-5; 8 bases align to TRBD1. Germline assignment: CDR1 SSHAT and CDR2 FNYEAQ (reference sequence). This CDR3 region has 14 residues. J gave up 3 bases and V 4 bases, and 4 bases lay outside the gene matches. CDR3 protein: CASSSTGEKETQYF. CDR3 nucleotides: TGTGCCAGCAGCTCGACAGGGGAGAAAGAGACCCAGTACTTC.

This clone was detected only a few times. The chain is built from TRBV4-1 and TRBJ1-1; D gene unclear. V was shortened by 1 base and J by 9 bases, with 18 bases between the two germline ends. Germline V lookup: CDR1 MGHRA, CDR2 YSYEKL. There are 15 residues in the CDR3. As DNA, the CDR3 is TGCGCCAGCAGCCAAGTCGGCGGGCGCATAATGCAAGCTTTCTTT. It is translated as CASSQVGGRIMQAFF.

As regards this clone: A junction end diverges from the germline sequence, so it may reflect a read error. The chain has TRBV18 and TRBJ1-6; D may be TRBD1 (5 bases). In germline, CDR1 is KGHSH, CDR2 LQKENI. The CDR3 runs to 15 residues. In nucleotides, the CDR3 is TGTGCCGGCTCAGGGAGCAGCTCCTATAATTCACCCCTCCACTTT. Amino acid sequence: CAGSGSSSYNSPLHF.

The chain links TRBV4-1 to TRBJ2-4; the match to TRBD1 covers 7 bases. J gave up 0 bases and V 4 bases, and 9 bases lay outside the gene matches. Germline loops: CDR1 MGHRA, CDR2 YSYEKL. The CDR3 has 17 residues. CDR3 protein: CASSRNWDSLAKNIQYF. The CDR3 region has the DNA TGCGCCAGCAGCCGGAACTGGGACAGCCTAGCCAAAAACATTCAGTACTTC.

CDR3 in DNA: TGTGCCAGCAGCCAAGATTCTAGCGGGGTATACGAGCAGTACTTC. Amino acids: CASSQDSSGVYEQYF. V gene TRBV4-2 combines with J gene TRBJ2-7, with 9 bases lining up with TRBD2. CDR1 is LGHNA, CDR2 YNFKEQ, per germline. J lost 4 bases, V lost 0 bases, and 4 bases had no gene match. The CDR3 contains 15 residues.

This clone has just a few counts. This rearrangement joins TRBV6-5 to TRBJ2-3, with TRBD2 identical over 8 bases. This CDR3 is built from 14 residues. J lost 4 bases, V lost 6 bases, and 6 bases had no gene match. Germline V CDR1 and CDR2: MNHEY, SVGAGI. Written as DNA, the CDR3 is TGTGCCAGCAGGGCGGGGGGCCACGCAGATACGCAGTATTTT. As protein: CASRAGGHADTQYF.

The chain employs TRBV4-2 and TRBJ1-5, with TRBD1 identical over 7 bases. Germline V gene data show CDR1 as LGHNA and CDR2 as YNFKEQ. V lost 0 bases, J lost 3 bases, and 11 bases stayed unmatched. The CDR3 runs 18 residues. CDR3 nucleotide sequence: TGTGCCAGCAGCCAAGATCGACAGGGTGGGGGGCTCAATCAGCCCCAGCATTTT. Amino acid sequence: CASSQDRQGGGLNQPQHF.

This chain connects TRBV3-1 (or the pseudogene TRBV3-2) to TRBJ2-3; 7 bases map to TRBD2. In germline, CDR1 is LGHDT, CDR2 YNNKEL (reference sequence). The CDR3 length is 17 residues. With V trimmed by 4 bases and J by 3 bases, 13 bases remained unmatched. CDR3 DNA: TGTGCCAGCAGCCGAGTCCGCAGCGGGGAGGGGACAGATACGCAGTATTTT. Translated: CASSRVRSGEGTDTQYF.

The genes are TRBV10-2 and TRBJ2-1; 7 bases are shared with TRBD2. This CDR3 comprises 14 residues. Unmatched junction bases numbered 3, after V lost 0 bases and J lost 7 bases. Germline V gene lookup returns CDR1 WSHSY and CDR2 SAAADI. CDR3 region: CASSESLGRNEQFF. The CDR3 DNA reads as TGCGCCAGCAGTGAGTCTCTCGGGAGGAATGAGCAGTTCTTC.

The V and J genes are TRBV3-1 (or the pseudogene TRBV3-2) and TRBJ2-1, with TRBD1 identical over 7 bases. This CDR3 spans 16 amino acids. V was pared by 0 bases and J by 7 bases, with 9 bases of the junction left unmatched. Germline loops: CDR1 LGHDT, CDR2 YNNKEL (reference sequence). The CDR3 nucleotides are TGTGCCAGCAGCCAAGATAATTCGTACAGGGGAAATGAGCAGTTCTTC. Translated, it gives CASSQDNSYRGNEQFF.

This clone was seen a single time. The chain is built from TRBV6-5 and TRBJ1-1; maybe TRBD1 (5 bases). Per germline, CDR1 MNHEY and CDR2 SVGAGI. The CDR3 is made up of 15 amino acids. V was cut by 7 bases and J by 1 base, with 16 bases left in between. CDR3 DNA: TGTGCCAGCATCCCCCCGGGGGTGGCGAACACTGAAGCTTTCTTT. Translation: CASIPPGVANTEAFF.

The CDR3 loop reads CASNLQGSTDTQYF. The CDR3 coding sequence is TGTGCCAGTAATCTACAGGGGAGCACAGATACGCAGTATTTT. The gene calls are TRBV19 and TRBJ2-3, with TRBD1 matching over 7 bases. V was clipped by 7 bases and J by 0 bases; unmatched bases: 4. This CDR3 region has 14 residues. CDR1 LNHDA and CDR2 SQIVND come from the germline V gene (reference sequence).

The chain uses TRBV7-9 and TRBJ1-6; D may be TRBD1 (5 bases). The germline gives CDR1 SEHNR, CDR2 FQNEAQ (reference sequence). The CDR3 covers 14 residues. Trimming pared 2 bases from V and 7 bases from J, leaving 9 bases between. The CDR3 region is CASSLQGKNSPLHF. The CDR3 DNA sequence: TGTGCCAGCAGCTTACAGGGCAAAAATTCACCCCTCCACTTT.

This sequence joins TRBV6-2 or TRBV6-3 and TRBJ2-2; D is possibly TRBD1 (8 bases). The V gene's germline CDR1 is MNHEY and CDR2 SVGEGT. V lost 6 bases and J 4 bases, leaving 18 bases between the germline ends. The CDR3 extends over 16 amino acids. The CDR3 DNA is TGTGCCAGCAGCCCTGGACAGGGAGGGAGCACCGGGGAGCTGTTTTTT. Residues: CASSPGQGGSTGELFF.

This rearrangement joins TRBV19 to TRBJ2-3; TRBD2 matches 7 bases. Per the germline V gene, CDR1 is LNHDA and CDR2 is SQIVND (reference sequence). The trim removed 8 bases at V and 11 bases at J, leaving 13 bases unmatched. This CDR3 has 13 amino acids. Here the CDR3 DNA reads TGTGCCAGTCGCGTCGAGAACAGCGGGGAGCAGTATTTT. Protein product: CASRVENSGEQYF.

The chain employs TRBV30 and TRBJ1-4; TRBD1 might be the D (5 bases). CDR3 size: 14 residues. Looked up from germline, CDR1 is GTSNPN and CDR2 is SVGIG (reference sequence). V lost 2 bases and J 3 bases, leaving 10 bases between the germline ends. The CDR3 sequence: CAWSMWGANEKLFF. Written as DNA, the CDR3 is TGTGCCTGGAGTATGTGGGGCGCTAATGAAAAACTGTTTTTT.

The chain is built from TRBV5-4 and TRBJ2-7; 8 bases are shared with TRBD1. CDR3 length: 17 amino acids. V gave up 4 bases and J gave up 6 bases; unmatched junction bases: 18. The V gene's germline CDR1 is SGHNT and CDR2 YYREEE (reference sequence). This CDR3 reads CASSRRDRREPDGEQYF. In nucleotides, the CDR3 is TGTGCCAGCAGCCGCCGGGACAGGAGGGAGCCAGACGGCGAGCAGTACTTC. The variable domain in full, with the rest retrieved from reference TRBV5-4 and TRBJ2-7, is ETGVTQSPTHLIKTRGQQVTLRCSSQSGHNTVSWYQQALGQGPQFIFQYYREEENGRGNFPPRFSGLQFPNYSSELNVNALELDDSALYLCASSRRDRREPDGEQYFGPGTRLTVT.

CDR3 region: CASSVTDRGPYEQYF. CDR3 nucleotides: TGTGCCAGCAGCGTTACGGACAGGGGGCCCTACGAGCAGTACTTC. V usage is TRBV9 and J usage is TRBJ2-7; 11 nucleotides line up with TRBD1. V shed 2 bases, J shed 2 bases, and the junction held 3 bases outside the gene matches. The germline V gene encodes CDR1 SGDLS and CDR2 YYNGEE. This CDR3 has 15 residues.

The chain recombines TRBV12-2 with TRBJ2-1; the table's D gene call, TRBD2, was not cross checked with the DNA. TRBV12-2 is given as a pseudogene. The CDR3 spans 19 residues. The CDR3 sequence is CASRLRIAGGKASYNEQFF. CDR3 sequence (DNA): TGTGCAAGTCGCTTGAGAATAGCGGGAGGCAAAGCCTCCTACAATGAGCAGTTCTTC.

J is TRBJ2-1 and V is TRBV5-1; TRBD1 matches at 9 bases. This CDR3 region has 17 residues. Trimming cost V 0 bases and J 8 bases; bases outside gene matches: 12. The germline gives CDR1 SGHRS, CDR2 YFSETQ. The CDR3 spells CASSLAVTGTGTDEQFF. In nucleotides, the CDR3 is TGCGCCAGCAGCTTGGCTGTAACCGGGACAGGGACGGATGAGCAGTTCTTC.

V is TRBV11-2 and J is TRBJ2-3; the D gene is possibly TRBD2 (5 bases). V lost 5 bases to trimming and J lost 0 bases, with 12 bases between them. The CDR3 length is 15 residues. Germline CDR1 and CDR2: SGHAT and FQNNGV. The CDR3 loop is CASSRWGASTDTQYF. The CDR3 region has the DNA TGTGCCAGCAGCCGATGGGGAGCTAGCACAGATACGCAGTATTTT.

V and J are TRBV19 and TRBJ1-5; D is uncertain. This CDR3 is built from 15 residues. The germline V gene encodes CDR1 LNHDA and CDR2 SQIVND (reference sequence). Trimming stripped 7 bases from V and 0 bases from J, with 13 bases between. CDR3 in DNA: TGTGCCAGTACCGCCGGGTCAGCTAGCAATCAGCCCCAGCATTTT. Residues: CASTAGSASNQPQHF.

This sequence joins TRBV2 and TRBJ2-3, with D possibly matching TRBD1 (5 bases). Trimming cost V 7 bases and J 6 bases, with 17 bases left between them. Per the germline V gene, CDR1 is SNHLY and CDR2 is FYNNEI. The CDR3 runs 14 residues. This chain's CDR3 is CASTPQGMTDTQYF. The CDR3 DNA reads TGTGCCAGCACCCCCCAGGGTATGACGGATACGCAGTATTTT.